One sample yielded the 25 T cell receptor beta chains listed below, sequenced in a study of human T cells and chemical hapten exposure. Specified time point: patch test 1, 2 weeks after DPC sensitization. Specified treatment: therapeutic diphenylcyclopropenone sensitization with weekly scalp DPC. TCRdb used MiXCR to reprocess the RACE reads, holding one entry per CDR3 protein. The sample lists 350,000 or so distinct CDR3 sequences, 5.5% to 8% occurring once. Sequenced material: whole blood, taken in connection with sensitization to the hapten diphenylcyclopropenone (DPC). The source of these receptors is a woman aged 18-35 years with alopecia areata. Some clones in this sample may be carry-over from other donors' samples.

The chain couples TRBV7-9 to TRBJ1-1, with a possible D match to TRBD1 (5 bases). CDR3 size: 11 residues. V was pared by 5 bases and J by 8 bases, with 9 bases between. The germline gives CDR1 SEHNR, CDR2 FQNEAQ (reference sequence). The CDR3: CASSRGVEAFF. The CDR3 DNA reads TGTGCCAGCAGCCGGGGCGTGGAAGCTTTCTTT.

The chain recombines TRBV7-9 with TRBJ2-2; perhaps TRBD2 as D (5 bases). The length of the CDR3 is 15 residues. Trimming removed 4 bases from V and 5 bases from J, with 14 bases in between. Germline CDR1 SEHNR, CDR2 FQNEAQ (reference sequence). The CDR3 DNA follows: TGTGCCAGCAGCTCCCGGACTTCTCGAACCGGGGAGCTGTTTTTT. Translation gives CASSSRTSRTGELFF.

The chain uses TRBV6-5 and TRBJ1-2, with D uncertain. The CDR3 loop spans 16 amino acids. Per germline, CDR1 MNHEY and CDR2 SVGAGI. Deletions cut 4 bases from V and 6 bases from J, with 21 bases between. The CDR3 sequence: CASSLVSGQLSHGYTF. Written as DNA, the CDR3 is TGTGCCAGCAGTTTAGTGTCCGGGCAATTATCCCATGGCTACACCTTC.

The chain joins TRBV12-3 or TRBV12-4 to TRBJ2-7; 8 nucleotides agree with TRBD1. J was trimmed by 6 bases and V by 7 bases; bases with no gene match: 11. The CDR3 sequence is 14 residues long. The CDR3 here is CASTEVTGEGEQYF. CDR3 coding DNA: TGTGCCAGCACCGAGGTGACAGGGGAAGGCGAGCAGTACTTC.

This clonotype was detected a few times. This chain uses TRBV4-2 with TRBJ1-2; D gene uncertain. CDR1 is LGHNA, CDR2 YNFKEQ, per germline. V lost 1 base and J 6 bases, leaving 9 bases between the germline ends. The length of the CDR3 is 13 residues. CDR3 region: CASSQVVMDGYTF. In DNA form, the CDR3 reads TGTGCCAGCAGCCAAGTGGTCATGGATGGCTACACCTTC.

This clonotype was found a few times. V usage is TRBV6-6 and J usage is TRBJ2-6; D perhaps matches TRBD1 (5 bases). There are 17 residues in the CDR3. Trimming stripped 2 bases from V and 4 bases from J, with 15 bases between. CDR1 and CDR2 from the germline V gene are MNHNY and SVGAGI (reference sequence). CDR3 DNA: TGTGCCAGCAGTTACGTTTCCCAGGGAACCGGGGCCAACGTCCTGACTTTC. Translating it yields CASSYVSQGTGANVLTF.

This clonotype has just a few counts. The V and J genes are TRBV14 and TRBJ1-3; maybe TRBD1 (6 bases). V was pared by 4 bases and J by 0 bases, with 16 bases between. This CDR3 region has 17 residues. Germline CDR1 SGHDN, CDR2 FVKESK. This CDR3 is CASSLMDSWDSGNTIYF. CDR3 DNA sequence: TGTGCCAGCAGCCTTATGGACAGTTGGGACTCTGGAAACACCATATATTTT.

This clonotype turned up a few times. The CDR3 protein is CASSPTGIRETQYF. The CDR3 bases are TGTGCCAGCAGCCCTACAGGGATCCGAGAGACCCAGTACTTC. V usage is TRBV7-2 and J usage is TRBJ2-5, with D perhaps matching TRBD1 (6 bases). The ends were cut back, 5 bases at V and 4 bases at J, with 14 bases in the middle. CDR1 SGHTA and CDR2 FQGNSA come from the germline V gene. The CDR3 contains 14 residues.

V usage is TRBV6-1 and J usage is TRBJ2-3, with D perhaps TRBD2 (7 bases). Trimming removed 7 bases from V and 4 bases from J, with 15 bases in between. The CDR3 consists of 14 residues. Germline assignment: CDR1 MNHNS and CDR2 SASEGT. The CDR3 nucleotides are TGTGCCAGCAAAGGGGGGGCCTCGTCAGATACGCAGTATTTT. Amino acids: CASKGGASSDTQYF.

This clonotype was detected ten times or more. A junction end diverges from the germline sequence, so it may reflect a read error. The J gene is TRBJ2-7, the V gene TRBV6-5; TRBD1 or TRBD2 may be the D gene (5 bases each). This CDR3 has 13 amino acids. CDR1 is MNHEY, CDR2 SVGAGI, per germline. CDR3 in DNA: TGTGCCAGCAGTTACTCACTAGTCAGGGACGCCGTCTTC. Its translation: CASSYSLVRDAVF.

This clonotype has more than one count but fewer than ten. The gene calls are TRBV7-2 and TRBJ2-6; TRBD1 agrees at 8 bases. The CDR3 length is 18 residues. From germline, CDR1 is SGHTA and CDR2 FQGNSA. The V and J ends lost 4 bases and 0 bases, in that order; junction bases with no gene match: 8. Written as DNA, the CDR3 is TGTGCCAGCAGCTCGTCAGGGGGCCCTGTCTCTGGGGCCAACGTCCTGACTTTC. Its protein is CASSSSGGPVSGANVLTF. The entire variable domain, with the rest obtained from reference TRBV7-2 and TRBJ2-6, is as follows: GAGVSQSPSNKVTEKGKDVELRCDPISGHTALYWYRQSLGQGLEFLIYFQGNSAPDKSGLPSDRFSAERTGGSVSTLTIQRTQQEDSAVYLCASSSSGGPVSGANVLTFGAGSRLTVL.

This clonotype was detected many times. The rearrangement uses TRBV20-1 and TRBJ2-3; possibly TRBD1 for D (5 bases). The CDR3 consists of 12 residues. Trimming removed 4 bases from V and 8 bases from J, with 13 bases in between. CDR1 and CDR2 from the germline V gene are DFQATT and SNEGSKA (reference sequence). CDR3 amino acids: CSATPQGATQYF. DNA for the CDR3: TGCAGTGCTACGCCCCAGGGTGCTACGCAGTATTTT.

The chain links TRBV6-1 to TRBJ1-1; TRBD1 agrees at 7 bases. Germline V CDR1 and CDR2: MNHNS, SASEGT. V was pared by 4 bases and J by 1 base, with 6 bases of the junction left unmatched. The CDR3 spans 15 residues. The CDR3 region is CASSATGTANTEAFF. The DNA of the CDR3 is TGTGCCAGCAGTGCAACGGGGACAGCGAACACTGAAGCTTTCTTT.

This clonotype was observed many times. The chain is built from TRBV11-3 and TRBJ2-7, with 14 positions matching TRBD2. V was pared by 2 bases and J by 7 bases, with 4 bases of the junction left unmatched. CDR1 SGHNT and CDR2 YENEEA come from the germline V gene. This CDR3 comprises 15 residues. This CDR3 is CASSLPGLAGEEQYF. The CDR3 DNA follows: TGTGCCAGCAGCTTACCGGGACTAGCGGGGGAAGAGCAGTACTTC.

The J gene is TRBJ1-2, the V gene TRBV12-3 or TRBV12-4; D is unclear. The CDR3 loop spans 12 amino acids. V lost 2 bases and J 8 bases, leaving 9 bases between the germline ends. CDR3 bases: TGTGCCAGCAGTTTAAGAGGACGCGGCTACACCTTC. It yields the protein CASSLRGRGYTF.

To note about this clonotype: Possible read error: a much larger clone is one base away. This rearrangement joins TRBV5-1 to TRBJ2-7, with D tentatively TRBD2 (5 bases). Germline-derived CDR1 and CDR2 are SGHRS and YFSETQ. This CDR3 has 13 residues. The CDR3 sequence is CASSFVVNGELYF. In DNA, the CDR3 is TGCGCCAGCAGCTTCGTGGTGAACGGGGAGCTGTACTTC.

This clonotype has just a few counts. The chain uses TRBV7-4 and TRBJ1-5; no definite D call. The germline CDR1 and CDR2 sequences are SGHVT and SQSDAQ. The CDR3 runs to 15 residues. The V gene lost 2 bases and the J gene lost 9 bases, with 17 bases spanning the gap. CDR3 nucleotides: TGTGCCAGCAGCTTAAACCCTAAAGGCTGGAGGCCCCAGCATTTT. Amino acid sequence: CASSLNPKGWRPQHF.

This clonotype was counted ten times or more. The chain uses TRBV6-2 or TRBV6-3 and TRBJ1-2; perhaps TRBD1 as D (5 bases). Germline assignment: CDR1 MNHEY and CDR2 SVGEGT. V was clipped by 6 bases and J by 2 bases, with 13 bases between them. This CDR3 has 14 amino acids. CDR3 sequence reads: CASSSGTGNYGYTF. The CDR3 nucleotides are TGTGCCAGCAGCTCCGGGACGGGGAACTATGGCTACACCTTC.

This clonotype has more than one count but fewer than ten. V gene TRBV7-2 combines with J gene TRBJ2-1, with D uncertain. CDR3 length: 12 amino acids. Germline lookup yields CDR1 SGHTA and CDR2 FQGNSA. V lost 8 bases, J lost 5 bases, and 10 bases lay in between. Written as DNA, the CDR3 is TGTGCCAGCTACTATTCTGACAATGAGCAGTTCTTC. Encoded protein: CASYYSDNEQFF.

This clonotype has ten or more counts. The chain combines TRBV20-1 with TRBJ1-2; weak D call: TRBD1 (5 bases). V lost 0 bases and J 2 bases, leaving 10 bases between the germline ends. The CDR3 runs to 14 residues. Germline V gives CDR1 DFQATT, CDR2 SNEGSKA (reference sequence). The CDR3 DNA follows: TGCAGTGCTAGAGACCCCTGGGGGAACTATGGCTACACCTTC. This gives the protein CSARDPWGNYGYTF.

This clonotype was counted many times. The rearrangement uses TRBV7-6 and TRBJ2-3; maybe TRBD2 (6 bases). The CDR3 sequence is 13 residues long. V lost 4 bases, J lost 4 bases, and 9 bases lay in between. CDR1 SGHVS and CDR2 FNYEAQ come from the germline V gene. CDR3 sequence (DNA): TGTGCCAGCAGCTCGGGGACTCCAGATACGCAGTATTTT. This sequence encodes CASSSGTPDTQYF.

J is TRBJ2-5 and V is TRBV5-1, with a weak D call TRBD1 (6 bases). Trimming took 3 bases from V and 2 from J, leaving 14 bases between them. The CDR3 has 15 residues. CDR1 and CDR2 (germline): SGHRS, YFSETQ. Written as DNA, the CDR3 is TGCGCCAGCAGCTACTCCGGGACATTTCAAGAGACCCAGTACTTC. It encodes CASSYSGTFQETQYF.

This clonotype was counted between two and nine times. CDR3 DNA: TGCAGCGCCGGGACTAGCGGGGGGAATATCTACAATGAGCAGTTCTTC. Residues: CSAGTSGGNIYNEQFF. The chain joins TRBV20-1 to TRBJ2-1, with TRBD2 matching over 15 bases. The CDR3 extends over 16 amino acids. The germline V gene has CDR1 DFQATT and CDR2 SNEGSKA (reference sequence).

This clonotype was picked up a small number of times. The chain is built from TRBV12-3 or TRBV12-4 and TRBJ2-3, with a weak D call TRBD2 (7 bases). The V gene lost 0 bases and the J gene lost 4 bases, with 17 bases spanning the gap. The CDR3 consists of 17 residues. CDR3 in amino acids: CASSLAWGGAVADTQYF. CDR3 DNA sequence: TGTGCCAGCAGTTTAGCGTGGGGGGGGGCCGTGGCAGATACGCAGTATTTT.

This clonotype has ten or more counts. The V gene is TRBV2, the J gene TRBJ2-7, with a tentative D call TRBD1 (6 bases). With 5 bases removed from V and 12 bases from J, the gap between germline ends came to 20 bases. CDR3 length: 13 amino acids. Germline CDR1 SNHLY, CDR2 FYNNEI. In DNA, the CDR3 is TGTGCCAGCAGTCGAAGACGGGACACGGCCGGGTACTTC. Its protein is CASSRRRDTAGYF.